The rows below give T cell receptor beta chains drawn from one sample of a study of blood T cell repertoires in COVID-19. TCRdb keeps only in-frame clones here, not all; method: immunoSEQ multiplex PCR. The sample includes over 250,000 clones, about 89% of them seen just once. Sequencing was done on a sample of PBMCs or T cells enriched from blood (not recorded which). The source of these receptors is a woman in her 30s who had recovered from COVID-19. Each CDR3 is given with its conserved first and last residue. Each record gives: D gene, J gene, V gene, clone size, CDR3 DNA, CDR3 protein. D genes are given only for firm matches. A row's size may be missing; if present it is once, few, many or a size class.

d_call: NA; j_call: TRBJ2-5; v_call: TRBV18; clone_size: NA; cdr3_nt: TGTGCCAGCTCACCTTCGGGGTCAGAGACCCAGTACTTC; cdr3_aa: CASSPSGSETQYF
d_call: NA; j_call: TRBJ2-1; v_call: TRBV12-3/TRBV12-4; clone_size: NA; cdr3_nt: TGTGCCACCGGGGAGTCCTACAATGAGCAGTTCTTC; cdr3_aa: CATGESYNEQFF
d_call: TRBD1; j_call: TRBJ1-1; v_call: TRBV7-9; clone_size: NA; cdr3_nt: TGTGCCAGCAGCCTGCTAGAACGCTCGACAGGGGGGAACACTGAAGCTTTCTTT; cdr3_aa: CASSLLERSTGGNTEAFF
d_call: NA; j_call: TRBJ2-3; v_call: TRBV19; clone_size: few; cdr3_nt: TGTGCCAGTAGTATAGGTTCGGGGGATAGCACAGATACGCAGTATTTT; cdr3_aa: CASSIGSGDSTDTQYF
d_call: NA; j_call: TRBJ1-1; v_call: TRBV7-9; clone_size: NA; cdr3_nt: TGTGCCAGCAGCATTAGTCCCGGGGAGGCTGAAGCTTTCTTT; cdr3_aa: CASSISPGEAEAFF
d_call: TRBD1; j_call: TRBJ1-2; v_call: TRBV7-2; clone_size: NA; cdr3_nt: TGTGCCAGCAGCCGACAGGGGTACTATGGCTACACCTTC; cdr3_aa: CASSRQGYYGYTF
d_call: NA; j_call: TRBJ1-5; v_call: TRBV19; clone_size: NA; cdr3_nt: TGTGCCAGTTGTATGTCGGTTTCCTTGCCCCAGCATTTT; cdr3_aa: CASCMSVSLPQHF
d_call: NA; j_call: TRBJ1-2; v_call: TRBV28; clone_size: few; cdr3_nt: TGTGCCAGCAGTTGGACGGGGAACTATGGCTACACCTTC; cdr3_aa: CASSWTGNYGYTF
d_call: NA; j_call: TRBJ1-2; v_call: TRBV6-4; clone_size: NA; cdr3_nt: TGTGCCAGCAGCCCACAGGGTAGAGGGGACTATGGCTACACCTTC; cdr3_aa: CASSPQGRGDYGYTF
d_call: TRBD1; j_call: TRBJ1-6; v_call: TRBV2; clone_size: NA; cdr3_nt: TGTGCCAGCTCGGGGACAGGGGAACGATCACCCCTCCACTTT; cdr3_aa: CASSGTGERSPLHF
d_call: TRBD1; j_call: TRBJ2-7; v_call: TRBV4-2; clone_size: NA; cdr3_nt: TGTGCCAGCAGCCAAGGGACAGGGGGGGTTGGGTACGAGCAGTACTTC; cdr3_aa: CASSQGTGGVGYEQYF
d_call: TRBD1; j_call: TRBJ1-2; v_call: TRBV19; clone_size: few; cdr3_nt: TGTGCCAGTAGTCCGACAGGGTTGAGCTATGGCTACACCTTC; cdr3_aa: CASSPTGLSYGYTF
d_call: TRBD1; j_call: TRBJ2-2; v_call: TRBV27; clone_size: NA; cdr3_nt: TGTGCCAGCAGTTTACAGACAGGGTGGAACGCCGGGGAGCTGTTTTTT; cdr3_aa: CASSLQTGWNAGELFF
d_call: NA; j_call: TRBJ1-1; v_call: TRBV19; clone_size: few; cdr3_nt: TGTGCCAGTAGTCCTGCGTACCGGAACACTGAAGCTTTCTTT; cdr3_aa: CASSPAYRNTEAFF
d_call: NA; j_call: TRBJ1-6; v_call: TRBV18; clone_size: NA; cdr3_nt: TGTGCCAGCTCACCACGGCCCGTTTCGAATAATTCACCCCTCCACTTT; cdr3_aa: CASSPRPVSNNSPLHF
d_call: NA; j_call: TRBJ2-7; v_call: TRBV6-5; clone_size: NA; cdr3_nt: TGTGCCTGCTCCCGGGACTCCCCTGTCTACGAGCAGTACTTC; cdr3_aa: CACSRDSPVYEQYF
d_call: TRBD1; j_call: TRBJ1-5; v_call: TRBV10-1; clone_size: NA; cdr3_nt: TGCGCCATCCGCCGGGACAGCCCTAGCAATCAGCCCCAGCATTTT; cdr3_aa: CAIRRDSPSNQPQHF
d_call: NA; j_call: TRBJ2-3; v_call: TRBV6-5; clone_size: NA; cdr3_nt: TGTGCCAGCAGCTCTCTCACAGATACGCAGTATTTT; cdr3_aa: CASSSLTDTQYF
d_call: NA; j_call: TRBJ1-5; v_call: TRBV7-9; clone_size: NA; cdr3_nt: TGTGCCAGCAGCTTAGGCGGTGGGAATCAGCCCCAGCATTTT; cdr3_aa: CASSLGGGNQPQHF
d_call: NA; j_call: TRBJ1-3; v_call: TRBV11-2; clone_size: NA; cdr3_nt: TGTGCCAGCAGCTTAGATTCGAGTGGAAACACCATATATTTT; cdr3_aa: CASSLDSSGNTIYF
d_call: NA; j_call: TRBJ2-6; v_call: TRBV14; clone_size: NA; cdr3_nt: TGTGCCAGCAGCCAAGAACGTGGCAGGGCGCGCTCTGGGGCCAACGTCCTGACTTTC; cdr3_aa: CASSQERGRARSGANVLTF
d_call: TRBD1; j_call: TRBJ2-7; v_call: TRBV2; clone_size: NA; cdr3_nt: TGTGCCAGCAGGGGAGGACAGGGCGCCCCTTCCAAATACGAGCAGTACTTC; cdr3_aa: CASRGGQGAPSKYEQYF
d_call: TRBD1; j_call: TRBJ2-7; v_call: TRBV28; clone_size: NA; cdr3_nt: TGTGCCAGCAGAACCCCGGGGGCAGGGGGCCACGAGCAGTACTTC; cdr3_aa: CASRTPGAGGHEQYF
d_call: NA; j_call: TRBJ2-5; v_call: TRBV24-1; clone_size: NA; cdr3_nt: TGTGCCACCAGTGGGTCAGGGTCGGAGACCCAGTACTTC; cdr3_aa: CATSGSGSETQYF
d_call: NA; j_call: TRBJ1-2; v_call: TRBV19; clone_size: few; cdr3_nt: TGTGCCAGTATTGGGCCTATTGGCTATGGCTACACCTTC; cdr3_aa: CASIGPIGYGYTF
d_call: TRBD1; j_call: TRBJ1-2; v_call: TRBV5-1; clone_size: NA; cdr3_nt: TGCGCCAGCAGCGGAACCGGGACAGGGGGCTTTGGCTACACCTTC; cdr3_aa: CASSGTGTGGFGYTF
d_call: NA; j_call: TRBJ2-7; v_call: TRBV4-1; clone_size: NA; cdr3_nt: TGCGCCAGCAGCCAAGATCTAAGCAGGTACGAGCAGTACTTC; cdr3_aa: CASSQDLSRYEQYF
d_call: TRBD2; j_call: TRBJ2-7; v_call: TRBV20-1; clone_size: NA; cdr3_nt: TGCAGTGCTAGTAGTTGGGTAGCGGGGGGGGAAAGGTCCTACGAGCAGTACTTC; cdr3_aa: CSASSWVAGGERSYEQYF
d_call: TRBD1; j_call: TRBJ1-5; v_call: TRBV5-4; clone_size: NA; cdr3_nt: TGTGCCAGCAGCCGACAGGGGAACAATCAGCCCCAGCATTTT; cdr3_aa: CASSRQGNNQPQHF
d_call: NA; j_call: TRBJ1-1; v_call: TRBV5-4; clone_size: NA; cdr3_nt: TGTGCCAGCAGCGCAGACAGGATGAAAGCTTTCTTT; cdr3_aa: CASSADRMKAFF
d_call: NA; j_call: TRBJ1-6; v_call: TRBV6-6; clone_size: NA; cdr3_nt: TGTGCCAGCAGTTACGTGGGCGATTCACCCCTCCACTTT; cdr3_aa: CASSYVGDSPLHF
d_call: NA; j_call: TRBJ2-5; v_call: TRBV18; clone_size: NA; cdr3_nt: TGTGCCAGCTCACGGGGAACGGGGGAGACCCAGTACTTC; cdr3_aa: CASSRGTGETQYF
d_call: TRBD1; j_call: TRBJ1-2; v_call: TRBV3-1/TRBV3-2; clone_size: NA; cdr3_nt: TGTGCCAGCAGCCGAGGACAGGACCCTTCACTATCCTACACCTTC; cdr3_aa: CASSRGQDPSLSYTF
d_call: NA; j_call: TRBJ2-1; v_call: TRBV2; clone_size: once; cdr3_nt: TGTGCCAGCACCCGGGAGAATGAGCAGTTCTTC; cdr3_aa: CASTRENEQFF
d_call: NA; j_call: TRBJ2-3; v_call: TRBV5-1; clone_size: NA; cdr3_nt: TGCGCCAGCAGCTTGGTCCCAGACACAGATACGCAGTATTTT; cdr3_aa: CASSLVPDTDTQYF
d_call: TRBD1; j_call: TRBJ2-5; v_call: TRBV7-9; clone_size: NA; cdr3_nt: TGTGCCACCCCAAGGGCGGGGACAGGGAAACCGTACCAAGAGACCCAGTACTTC; cdr3_aa: CATPRAGTGKPYQETQYF
d_call: TRBD1; j_call: TRBJ2-5; v_call: TRBV18; clone_size: NA; cdr3_nt: TGTGCCAGCTCACGGGGACAGGGAGACCAAGAGACCCAGTACTTC; cdr3_aa: CASSRGQGDQETQYF
d_call: NA; j_call: TRBJ2-7; v_call: TRBV28; clone_size: NA; cdr3_nt: TGTGCCAGCAGCGAGGTGGGCTCCTACGAGCAGTACTTC; cdr3_aa: CASSEVGSYEQYF
d_call: TRBD1; j_call: TRBJ1-6; v_call: TRBV5-1; clone_size: NA; cdr3_nt: TGCGCCAGCAGCTTGGTCCGCGGGACAGGTTTCACCTCCTATAATTCACCCCTCCACTTT; cdr3_aa: CASSLVRGTGFTSYNSPLHF
d_call: NA; j_call: TRBJ1-5; v_call: TRBV6-5; clone_size: NA; cdr3_nt: TGTGCCAGCAGGCCCATCCAGGGGCATCAGCCCCAGCATTTT; cdr3_aa: CASRPIQGHQPQHF
d_call: TRBD2; j_call: TRBJ2-3; v_call: TRBV20-1; clone_size: NA; cdr3_nt: TGCAGTGCTAGTTTAGCGGGGGCGAGGACAGATACGCAGTATTTT; cdr3_aa: CSASLAGARTDTQYF
d_call: TRBD2; j_call: TRBJ2-7; v_call: TRBV5-1; clone_size: NA; cdr3_nt: TGCGCCAGCAGCTTACTAGCGGGGGAGTCCTACGAGCAGTACTTC; cdr3_aa: CASSLLAGESYEQYF
d_call: NA; j_call: TRBJ1-4; v_call: TRBV4-1; clone_size: NA; cdr3_nt: TGCGCCAGCAGCACCGGAGACCGAACTAATGAAAAACTGTTTTTT; cdr3_aa: CASSTGDRTNEKLFF
d_call: TRBD1; j_call: TRBJ1-3; v_call: TRBV10-3; clone_size: NA; cdr3_nt: TGTGCCATCAGTGAGCTGACAGGGGCCTCTGGAAACACCATATATTTT; cdr3_aa: CAISELTGASGNTIYF
d_call: NA; j_call: TRBJ1-2; v_call: TRBV27; clone_size: few; cdr3_nt: TGTGCCAGCAGTTTAAAGGGGGAAGGCTATGGCTACACCTTC; cdr3_aa: CASSLKGEGYGYTF
d_call: NA; j_call: TRBJ2-7; v_call: TRBV12-3/TRBV12-4; clone_size: NA; cdr3_nt: TGTGCCAGCAGGCCACAGGGTCGGTACGAGCAGTACTTC; cdr3_aa: CASRPQGRYEQYF